The sample holds one count of the clone carrying this T cell receptor (beta chain). What it recognizes is unknown. CD4+ T cells that had been cultured provided DNA sequenced with the Oncomine TCR Beta short-read assay. TCRdb ran MiXCR on the PCR reads and lists one entry per CDR3 protein. The table shows about 20,000 distinct CDR3 sequences, with around a third occurring only once. This sample was taken from a study of vaccination and CD4 T cells after COVID-19. Study at large: Overlapping SARS-CoV-2, HCoV-NL63, HCoV-OC43 and HCoV-229E spike peptides were used to stimulate cells.

Trimming took 3 bases from V and 10 from J; bases not matched to a gene: 8. This CDR3 region has 15 residues. Study findings and constraints: A median about 83% of convalescent patients' SARS-CoV-2-reactive clones emerged only after vaccination. In median terms, SARS-CoV-2-reactive clonotypes went from approximately 21 to 40, a nonsignificant rise.

The treatment here: roughly 10-day PBMC culture with coronavirus spike peptide pools or control peptides (ViraFEST assay). The chain joins TRBV12-3 or TRBV12-4 to TRBJ1-6; TRBD1 aligns across 8 bases. Sequencing used cultured CD4+ T cells from blood. This sequence was found in a human donor with COVID-19. The CDR3 DNA reads as TGTGCCAGCAGTTTTCAGGCCAGGGGGCAATCACCCCTCCACTTT. This codes for CASSFQARGQSPLHF.